The T cell receptor (beta chain) under discussion was sequenced for a study of CXCR3-negative and CXCR3-positive naive CD8 T cells. Preparation of TRB cDNA libraries relied on 5' RACE carrying UMI labels. After re-calling the 5' RACE reads, TCRdb lists one entry per CDR3 protein, DNA absent. The listing contains over 80,000 distinct CDR3 sequences. This CDR3 has 14 residues. Germline V gene data show CDR1 as SGHDN and CDR2 as FVKESK. The chain couples TRBV14 to TRBJ2-3; lacking DNA, the TRBD2 call made by TCRdb goes unchecked. This clonotype was sampled from a human donor in good health. Some clones in this sample may be carry-over from other donors' samples. The sequenced sample was naive CXCR3- CD8+ T cells from blood. Subset denoted: CD45RO-CCR7+CD27+CD95- naive CD8+ T cells lacking CXCR3 (TNR3-). CDR3 loop: CASSQLALTDTQYF. The whole variable domain, remainder taken from reference TRBV14 and TRBJ2-3, is EAGVTQFPSHSVIEKGQTVTLRCDPISGHDNLYWYRRVMGKEIKFLLHFVKESKQDESGMPNNRFLAERTGGTYSTLKVQPAELEDSGVYFCASSQLALTDTQYFGPGTRLTVL.